This T cell receptor beta chain was captured by sequencing in a study of T cell therapy after organ transplantation. Study context: CMV-specific T cells, median 1.92 x 10^8, were given as 2 to 6 intravenous infusions.

The sample's time point: 20-29 weeks after completion of therapy. Patients were solid-organ transplant recipients with drug-resistant or recurrent cytomegalovirus. This clone appeared once. Antigen: not known. Assay: immunoSEQ multiplex PCR; the TCRdb copy retains only in-frame clones and omits some. The sample holds around 19,000 clones; 84% are singletons and the top ten take 35% to 40%. The source material was CD8+ T cells from blood, sampled after autologous CMV-specific T cell therapy. This TCR derives from a human patient who had received a solid organ transplant and had CMV disease. Some T cells may be the graft donor's.

The CDR3 coding sequence is TGTGCCAGCAGTTTGTACGGCGGGTCCTACAATGAGCAGTTCTTC. It yields the protein CASSLYGGSYNEQFF. The chain links TRBV27 to TRBJ2-1, with a tentative D call TRBD2 (5 bases). Trimming removed 3 bases from V and 1 base from J, with 10 bases in between. The CDR3 length is 15 residues. Germline loops: CDR1 MNHEY, CDR2 SMNVEV (reference sequence).